This T cell receptor (beta chain) comes out of a study of T cell responses to AZD1222 COVID-19 vaccine. Study-wide results and limits: Clonal diversity was possibly underestimated; the donors were predominantly white British and more often female. Every sample of the repertoires postdated the peak T cell response. CD4 TCRs covered the whole spike, strongest at regions 160-218 and 743-854. Reports indicate that nearly half of spike-specific TCRs are directed at unmutated variant regions.

Only in-frame clones appear in the TCRdb table, and some are missing; sequencing was by immunoSEQ multiplex PCR. This sample carries some 140,000 clones, approximately 87% of them seen once, and the ten largest clones take about 5%. CDR1 SGHTA and CDR2 FQGNSA come from the germline V gene. This CDR3 is built from 17 residues. With 0 bases clipped from V and 2 bases from J, the junction kept 8 bases outside the gene matches. With regard to this clone: The antigen is unknown.

This TCR came from an adult in good health. The V call is TRBV7-2, the J call TRBJ1-2; TRBD1 matches 8 bases. Here the sequenced sample was peripheral blood, taken on day 0 of MenACWY control vaccination. CDR3 in DNA: TGTGCCAGCAGCTTAGCGATGTCCAGGGGGCGCAACTATGGCTACACCTTC. Translating gives CASSLAMSRGRNYGYTF.